One and the same sample provided the 3 T cell receptor beta chains below, sequenced in a study of T cell responses to AZD1222 COVID-19 vaccine. The assay was immunoSEQ multiplex PCR, and TCRdb's table has in-frame clones only and misses some. The table lists about 67,000 clones, 84% of them singletons. Specimen: peripheral blood, collected on day 0 of AZD1222 vaccination. The receptors were gathered from an adult in good health.

The chain couples TRBV5-1 to TRBJ1-2; TRBD1 agrees at 7 bases. The V and J ends lost 4 bases and 3 bases, in that order; junction bases with no gene match: 12. The CDR3 is 16 amino acids. Germline V CDR1 and CDR2: SGHRS, YFSETQ. The CDR3 reads CASSLGVGQPYYGYTF. The CDR3 DNA sequence: TGCGCCAGCAGCCTTGGGGTGGGACAGCCCTACTATGGCTACACCTTC.

This clone showed up just once. The chain recombines TRBV19 with TRBJ1-5, with D possibly TRBD1 on 5 matching bases. The CDR3 consists of 16 residues. Trimming took 1 base from V and 3 from J, leaving 13 bases between them. Germline assignment: CDR1 LNHDA and CDR2 SQIVND (reference sequence). The CDR3 loop is CASSIVGSRVNQPQHF. The CDR3 region has the DNA TGTGCCAGTAGTATAGTAGGCAGCAGGGTCAATCAGCCCCAGCATTTT. Based on the CDR3 plus reference TRBV19 and TRBJ1-5, the full variable domain is DGGITQSPKYLFRKEGQNVTLSCEQNLNHDAMYWYRQDPGQGLRLIYYSQIVNDFQKGDIAEGYSVSREKKESFPLTVTSAQKNPTAFYLCASSIVGSRVNQPQHFGDGTRLSIL.

The chain links TRBV5-8 to TRBJ2-1; no firm D call. V lost 6 bases and J 0 bases, leaving 13 bases between the germline ends. Per the germline V gene, CDR1 is SGHTS and CDR2 is YDEGEE. The CDR3 loop spans 15 amino acids. The CDR3 loop is CASTKGESSYNEQFF. The DNA for the CDR3 is TGTGCCAGCACCAAGGGTGAAAGCTCCTACAATGAGCAGTTCTTC.